The source of this T cell receptor beta chain is a study of cytomegalovirus exposure and HLA in healthy donors. Primers: 60 Vbeta forward and 13 Jbeta reverse. The data were produced by immunoSEQ multiplex PCR, yet TCRdb's version contains in-frame clones alone and is incomplete. The sample lists about 94,000 clones, 79% occurring once. Trimming took 3 bases from V and 4 from J, leaving 12 bases between them. Germline V gene lookup returns CDR1 LNHDA and CDR2 SQIVND (reference sequence). The CDR3 loop spans 14 amino acids. This clonotype originated in a woman aged 40 to 55 in good health and CMV-seronegative. What was sequenced was PBMCs. V is TRBV19 and J is TRBJ1-2, with unresolved D. The CDR3 DNA follows: TGTGCCAGTAGTATTCTTGGAGCCCCCTATGGCTACACCTTC. Its protein product is CASSILGAPYGYTF. The variable domain in full, completed from reference TRBV19 and TRBJ1-2, reads DGGITQSPKYLFRKEGQNVTLSCEQNLNHDAMYWYRQDPGQGLRLIYYSQIVNDFQKGDIAEGYSVSREKKESFPLTVTSAQKNPTAFYLCASSILGAPYGYTFGSGTRLTVV.